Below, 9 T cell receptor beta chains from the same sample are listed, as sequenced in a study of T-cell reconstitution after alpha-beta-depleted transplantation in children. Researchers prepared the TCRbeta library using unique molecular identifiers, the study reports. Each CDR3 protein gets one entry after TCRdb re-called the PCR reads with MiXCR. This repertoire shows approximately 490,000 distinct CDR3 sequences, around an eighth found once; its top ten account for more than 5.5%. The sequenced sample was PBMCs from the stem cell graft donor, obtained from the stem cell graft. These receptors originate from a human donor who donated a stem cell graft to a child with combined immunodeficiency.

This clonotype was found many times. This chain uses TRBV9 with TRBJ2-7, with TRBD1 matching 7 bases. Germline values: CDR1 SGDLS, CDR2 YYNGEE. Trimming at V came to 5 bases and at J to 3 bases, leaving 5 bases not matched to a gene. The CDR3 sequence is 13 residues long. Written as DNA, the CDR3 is TGTGCCAGCAGTGTCTCAGGGGGCTACGAGCAGTACTTC. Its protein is CASSVSGGYEQYF.

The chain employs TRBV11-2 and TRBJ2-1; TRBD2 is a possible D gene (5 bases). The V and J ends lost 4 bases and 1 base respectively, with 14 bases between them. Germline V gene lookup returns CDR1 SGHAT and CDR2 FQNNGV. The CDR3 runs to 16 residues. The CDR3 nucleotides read TGTGCCAGCAGCTGGGCCCCGGGGTATTCCTACAATGAGCAGTTCTTC. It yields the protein CASSWAPGYSYNEQFF.

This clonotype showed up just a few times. The CDR3 DNA follows: TGCAGTGCTAGAGGGAGTACAGAAAACATTCAGTACTTC. Amino acid sequence: CSARGSTENIQYF. The chain links TRBV20-1 to TRBJ2-4; D gene uncertain. The CDR3 is 13 amino acids. V was shortened by 1 base and J by 5 bases, with 9 bases between the two germline ends. From germline, CDR1 is DFQATT and CDR2 SNEGSKA (reference sequence).

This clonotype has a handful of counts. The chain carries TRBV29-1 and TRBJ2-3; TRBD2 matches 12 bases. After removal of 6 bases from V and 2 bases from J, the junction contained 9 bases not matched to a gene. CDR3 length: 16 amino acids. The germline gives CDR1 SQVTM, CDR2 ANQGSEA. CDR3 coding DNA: TGCAGCGTACCACCTCGGACTAGCGGGACCACAGATACGCAGTATTTT. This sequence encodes CSVPPRTSGTTDTQYF.

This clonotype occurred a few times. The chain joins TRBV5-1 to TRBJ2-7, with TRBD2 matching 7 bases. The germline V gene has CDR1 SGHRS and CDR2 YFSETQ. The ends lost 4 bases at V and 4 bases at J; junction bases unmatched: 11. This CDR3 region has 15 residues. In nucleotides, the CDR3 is TGCGCCAGCAGCGGCCAGGGCGGGGGTCTATACGAGCAGTACTTC. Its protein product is CASSGQGGGLYEQYF. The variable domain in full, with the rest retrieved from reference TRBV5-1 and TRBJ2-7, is KAGVTQTPRYLIKTRGQQVTLSCSPISGHRSVSWYQQTPGQGLQFLFEYFSETQRNKGNFPGRFSGRQFSNSRSEMNVSTLELGDSALYLCASSGQGGGLYEQYFGPGTRLTVT.

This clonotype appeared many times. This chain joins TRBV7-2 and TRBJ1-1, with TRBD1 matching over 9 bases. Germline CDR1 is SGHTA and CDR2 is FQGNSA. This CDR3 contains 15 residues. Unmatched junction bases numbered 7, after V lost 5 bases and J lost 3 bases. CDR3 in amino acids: CASSRLGQGYTEAFF. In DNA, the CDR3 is TGTGCCAGCAGCCGACTAGGACAGGGGTACACTGAAGCTTTCTTT.

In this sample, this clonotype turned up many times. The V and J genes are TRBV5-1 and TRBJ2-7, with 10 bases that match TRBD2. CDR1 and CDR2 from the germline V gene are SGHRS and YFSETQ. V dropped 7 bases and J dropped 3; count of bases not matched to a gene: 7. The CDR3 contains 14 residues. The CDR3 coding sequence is TGCGCCAGCCAGGAGGGACTAGCGAACTACGAGCAGTACTTC. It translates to CASQEGLANYEQYF.

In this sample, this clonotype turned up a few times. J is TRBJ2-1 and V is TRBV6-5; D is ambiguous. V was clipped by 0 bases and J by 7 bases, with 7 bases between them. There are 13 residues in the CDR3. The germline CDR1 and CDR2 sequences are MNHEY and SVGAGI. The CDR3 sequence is CASSYSWPNEQFF. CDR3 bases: TGTGCCAGCAGTTACTCATGGCCTAATGAGCAGTTCTTC.

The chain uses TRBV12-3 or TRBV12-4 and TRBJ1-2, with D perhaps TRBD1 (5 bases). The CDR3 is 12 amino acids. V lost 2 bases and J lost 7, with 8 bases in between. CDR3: CASSLWGTGYTF. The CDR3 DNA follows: TGTGCCAGCAGTTTATGGGGGACTGGCTACACCTTC.